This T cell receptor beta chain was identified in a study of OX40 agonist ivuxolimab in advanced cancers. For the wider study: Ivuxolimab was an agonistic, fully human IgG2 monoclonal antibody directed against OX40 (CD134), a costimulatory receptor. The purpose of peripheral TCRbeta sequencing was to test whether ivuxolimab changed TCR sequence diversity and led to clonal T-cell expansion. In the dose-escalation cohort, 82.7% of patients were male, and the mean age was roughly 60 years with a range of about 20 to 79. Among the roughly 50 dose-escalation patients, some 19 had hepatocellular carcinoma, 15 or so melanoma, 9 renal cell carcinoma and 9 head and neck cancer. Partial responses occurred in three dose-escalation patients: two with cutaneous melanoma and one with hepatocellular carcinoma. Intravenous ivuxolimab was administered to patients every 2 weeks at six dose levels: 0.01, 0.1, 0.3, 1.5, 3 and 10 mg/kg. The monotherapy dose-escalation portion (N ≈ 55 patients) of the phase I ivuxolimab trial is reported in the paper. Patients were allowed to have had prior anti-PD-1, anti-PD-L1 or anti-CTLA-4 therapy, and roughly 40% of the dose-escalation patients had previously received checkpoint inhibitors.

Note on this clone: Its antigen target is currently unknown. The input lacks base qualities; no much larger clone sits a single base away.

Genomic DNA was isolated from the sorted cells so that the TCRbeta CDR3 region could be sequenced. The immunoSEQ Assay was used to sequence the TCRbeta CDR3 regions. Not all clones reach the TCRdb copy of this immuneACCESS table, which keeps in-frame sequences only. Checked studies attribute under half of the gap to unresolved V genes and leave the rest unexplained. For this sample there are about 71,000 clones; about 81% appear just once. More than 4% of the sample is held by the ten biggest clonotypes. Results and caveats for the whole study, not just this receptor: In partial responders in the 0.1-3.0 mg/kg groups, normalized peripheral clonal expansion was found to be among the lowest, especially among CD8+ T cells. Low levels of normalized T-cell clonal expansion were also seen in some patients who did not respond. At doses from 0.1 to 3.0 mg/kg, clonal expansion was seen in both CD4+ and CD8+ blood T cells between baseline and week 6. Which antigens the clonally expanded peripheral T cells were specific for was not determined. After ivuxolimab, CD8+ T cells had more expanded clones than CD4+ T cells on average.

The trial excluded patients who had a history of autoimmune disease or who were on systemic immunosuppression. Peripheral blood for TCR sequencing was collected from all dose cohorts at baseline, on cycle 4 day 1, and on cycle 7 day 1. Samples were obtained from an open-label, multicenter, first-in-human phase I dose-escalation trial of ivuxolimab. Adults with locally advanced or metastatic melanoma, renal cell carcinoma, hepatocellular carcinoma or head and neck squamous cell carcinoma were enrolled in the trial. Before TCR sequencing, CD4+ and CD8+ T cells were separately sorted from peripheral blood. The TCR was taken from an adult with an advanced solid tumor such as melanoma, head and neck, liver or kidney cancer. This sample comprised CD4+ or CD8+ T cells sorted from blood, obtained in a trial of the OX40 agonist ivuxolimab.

The sequenced DNA is TGTGCCAGCGAGTCTGGGATAGCGGGAGAGACCCAGTACTTC. Translated, this gives CASESGIAGETQYF. The sequence joins TRBV6-1 to TRBJ2-5; a stretch of 7 junction bases matches TRBD2. Here V drops 8 bases and J drops 4 bases, and the junction holds 10 bases not matched to any gene. Including the terminal cysteine and phenylalanine, the CDR3 comprises 14 residues. This entry keeps only the CDR3 DNA: 42 bases, framed from base 1. The germline V gene supplies CDR1 MNHNS and CDR2 SASEGT.